This entry describes one T cell receptor beta chain. The method was immunoSEQ multiplex PCR; TCRdb's version includes in-frame clones alone and lacks a portion of them. The table shows about 76,000 clones, with under 90% occurring only once. This specimen belongs to a study of OX40 agonist ivuxolimab in advanced cancers. Study at large: The study gave patients intravenous ivuxolimab at 0.01 to 10 mg/kg every 2 weeks. The diagnoses of dose-escalation patients were hepatocellular carcinoma, melanoma, renal cell or head and neck cancer.

This CDR3 comprises 16 residues. Deletions cut 0 bases from V and 0 bases from J, with 9 bases between. Per the germline V gene, CDR1 is SGHAT and CDR2 is FQNNGV. This TCR derives from an adult with an advanced solid tumor such as melanoma, head and neck, liver or kidney cancer. Here the sequenced sample was CD4+ or CD8+ T cells sorted from blood, taken in a trial of the OX40 agonist ivuxolimab. The J gene is TRBJ1-3, the V gene TRBV11-2; D gene unclear. The CDR3 is CASSLDYPSSGNTIYF. CDR3 DNA: TGTGCCAGCAGCTTAGATTATCCCAGCTCTGGAAACACCATATATTTT.